This T cell receptor beta chain emerged from a study of post-analysis software for immune sequencing data. Prepared TCR beta cDNA libraries contained unique molecular identifiers. TCRdb independently ran MiXCR on the PCR reads; one entry per CDR3 protein. The sample includes about 760,000 distinct CDR3 sequences, 25% to 30% of them seen just once. Between the trimmed V and J ends, which lost 0 bases and 2 bases, there was a span of 12 bases. This CDR3 is built from 15 residues. Germline CDR1 is SGDLS and CDR2 is YYNGEE. Study-wide findings and caveats: Compared with controls, patients had more of about 5 TRBV segments, including TRBV5-6, TRBV5-1 and TRBV20-1.

Points on this clonotype: What it binds is not known.

The clonotype was recovered from a girl under 18 with multiple sclerosis. V usage is TRBV9 and J usage is TRBJ2-7; D possibly corresponds to TRBD2 (6 bases). Input material: blood. The CDR3 spells CASSVGTWGAYEQYF. The CDR3 DNA is TGTGCCAGCAGCGTAGGGACATGGGGGGCCTACGAGCAGTACTTC. Together with reference TRBV9 and TRBJ2-7, the CDR3 gives the full variable domain: DSGVTQTPKHLITATGQRVTLRCSPRSGDLSVYWYQQSLDQGLQFLIQYYNGEERAKGNILERFSAQQFPDLHSELNLSSLELGDSALYFCASSVGTWGAYEQYFGPGTRLTVT.